Listed here is a single T cell receptor (beta chain). Its antigen remains unidentified. Within one base of it there is no much larger clone, and no base qualities were kept. In the ophthalmopathy patients, disease was moderately to severely active, with a Clinical Activity Score of 3 or more, a NOSPECS grade of 4 or more, and a duration of less than 3 months. Any patient with an uncontrolled infection, another autoimmune disease, pregnancy or lactation was excluded. Diagnoses relied on clinical symptoms, serum thyroxine and TRAb, thyroid ultrasound and orbital computed tomography. Ficoll-Paque density gradient centrifugation was used to isolate PBMCs from about 10 ml of fresh peripheral blood. Total RNA was extracted using Trizol reagent, and RNA quality was assessed on an Agilent 2100 Bioanalyzer. The source of the sample is a study of T cells in Graves' hyperthyroidism and ophthalmopathy (dated by TCRdb to 2018 to 2020). Concerning the study at large: Peripheral blood was sampled at the time of initial diagnosis, prior to any treatment. To identify TCR V-J signatures that set the groups apart, the researchers used a discovery cohort of 100 or so patients, made up of roughly 45 with Graves' ophthalmopathy and 57 with stable Graves' hyperthyroidism. An independent validation cohort of some 18 hyperthyroidism patients and roughly 16 patients who later progressed to ophthalmopathy tested prospective prediction of ophthalmopathy. The 85 to 100 discovery patients were randomly split 7:3 into training and test sets. In over five Graves' hyperthyroidism patients, the study also compared T-cell repertoires from thyroid tissue with T-cell repertoires from blood. Once sampling was done, hyperthyroidism patients were given methimazole at a starting dose of 30 mg daily, whereas ophthalmopathy patients were given high-dose intravenous methylprednisolone. According to the paper, TCR Vbeta CDR3 sequencing was carried out on around 140 peripheral blood samples, which came from approximately 43 ophthalmopathy, 75 to 80 hyperthyroidism and around 17 progressor patients. The research as a whole found: Ophthalmopathy was separated from stable hyperthyroidism by a 13 V-J signature model, with over 85% sensitivity and 81% to 83% specificity obtained in cross-validation and 80%/75% obtained in testing. In validation, the model predicted progression to ophthalmopathy with about 71% sensitivity and 72.22% specificity, a median of approximately 6.7 months before onset. Most expanded thyroid clonotypes (frequency above 0.001) were also found in blood, which suggests that blood repertoires may mirror thyroid immune responses. No statistical method was used to set the sample size in advance, and investigators knew the group allocation.

The TCR beta CDR3 regions were amplified from the RNA transcripts. The first round of RT-PCR for the TCR CDR3 was performed with the HTBI primer set and the Qiagen OneStep RT-PCR kit. A second multiplex PCR round built the libraries, followed by size selection and purification. Sequencing of the libraries was done on an Illumina HiSeq2000 using paired-end 100 bp reads. On the authors' methods: SOAPnuke was used to process the raw data, removing reads that contained adapters or uncalled bases, had a mean Phred below 15, or lacked an exact match to the constant primer or identifier. High-quality paired reads were merged with COPE v1.2.5, and unique nucleotide sequences were defined as clonotypes. Clonotypes were aligned to IMGT TRBV, TRBD and TRBJ reference segments using MiTCR v1.1. The analysis included only V-J combinations with a frequency above 0.0001, which together covered 99% to 99.2% of the repertoires. A TCS score was defined as the ratio of F50 (clonal expansion) to E x V (chaos), with BLOSUM62-based TCRdist applied between CDR3 peptides within each V-J. Welch's t-statistics and random forest reduced around 550 V-J features to about 13, which were used in a naive Bayes classifier (R e1071). The raw public data were reprocessed by TCRdb itself: fastp quality trimming at Q25, MiXCR clonotype calling, in-frame beta chains only. Merged by CDR3 protein, the rows form single entries marked with the most common genes and DNA. These V and J calls originate from TCRdb's pipeline instead of the authors' own analysis. For this sample there are about 350,000 distinct CDR3 sequences; over 12% appear just once. The ten largest clones represent approximately 20% of the sample.

The junction shows trimming of 3 bases on V and 7 bases on J, plus 20 bases between the germline ends. Its CDR3 holds 16 amino acids, cysteine through phenylalanine. Only the CDR3 part of the read is kept: 48 bases, read in frame from the first base. In the germline V gene, CDR1 corresponds to SGDLS and CDR2 to YYNGEE. Sequences were obtained from blood. The clonotype was recovered from a woman in her sixties with Graves' ophthalmopathy. This chain joins TRBV9 to TRBJ1-5; a tentative D call is TRBD1 (5 bases match). The sequence in DNA is TGTGCCAGCAGCGCCCCAACCCGGAGGGGAGGACAGCCCCAGCATTTT. It specifies CASSAPTRRGGQPQHF.